Presented here are 5 T cell receptor beta chains from one specimen sequenced in a study of OX40 agonist ivuxolimab in advanced cancers. Clones were read by immunoSEQ multiplex PCR, and TCRdb kept only the in-frame ones, dropping some. Among more than 20,000 clones listed, approximately 89% were seen once. This specimen was CD4+ or CD8+ T cells sorted from blood, taken in a trial of the OX40 agonist ivuxolimab. The receptors come from an adult with an advanced solid tumor such as melanoma, head and neck, liver or kidney cancer.

V gene TRBV4-3 combines with J gene TRBJ1-1, with no clear D. CDR1 is LGHNA and CDR2 is YSLEER in the germline V gene. V gave up 1 base and J gave up 4 bases, with 10 bases separating them. This CDR3 contains 14 residues. This CDR3 reads CASSQVPLGTEAFF. The CDR3 coding sequence is TGCGCCAGCAGCCAAGTCCCCCTGGGCACTGAAGCTTTCTTT.

The table lists this clone with a few counts. The rearrangement links TRBV7-9 to TRBJ2-1, with D possibly called TRBD1 or TRBD2 (5 bases each). The CDR3 contains 14 residues. The germline CDR1 and CDR2 sequences are SEHNR and FQNEAQ (reference sequence). Trimming took off 5 bases at V and 4 bases at J, with 12 bases between the two ends. In nucleotides, the CDR3 is TGTGCCAGCAGCCGTAGCGACAGTTACAATGAGCAGTTCTTC. It codes for CASSRSDSYNEQFF.

The chain recombines TRBV29-1 with TRBJ2-7; D ambiguous. The CDR3 runs to 12 residues. Germline CDR1 and CDR2: SQVTM and ANQGSEA. V was cut by 5 bases and J by 0 bases, with 8 bases left in between. The CDR3 coding sequence is TGCAGCGTTTTCGTTGCCTCCTACGAGCAGTACTTC. Translation gives CSVFVASYEQYF.

The V call is TRBV7-9, the J call TRBJ2-2, with 8 bases fitting TRBD1. CDR3 length: 18 amino acids. The trim removed 5 bases at V and 2 bases at J, leaving 13 bases unmatched. Germline CDR1 reads SEHNR; CDR2 reads FQNEAQ (reference sequence). The CDR3 loop reads CASSPGGSYGTNTGELFF. For the CDR3, the DNA is TGTGCCAGCAGCCCAGGGGGCTCTTACGGTACAAACACCGGGGAGCTGTTTTTT. Full variable domain (outside the CDR3, taken from reference TRBV7-9 and TRBJ2-2): DTGVSQNPRHKITKRGQNVTFRCDPISEHNRLYWYRQTLGQGPEFLTYFQNEAQLEKSRLLSDRFSAERPKGSFSTLEIQRTEQGDSAMYLCASSPGGSYGTNTGELFFGEGSRLTVL.

The chain uses TRBV6-6 and TRBJ1-5; a possible D gene is TRBD1 (5 bases). CDR3 length: 15 residues. The V gene's germline CDR1 is MNHNY and CDR2 SVGAGI (reference sequence). Between the trimmed V and J ends, which lost 6 bases and 3 bases, there was a span of 15 bases. The CDR3: CASREDKGPNQPQHF. Written as DNA, the CDR3 is TGTGCCAGCAGGGAGGACAAGGGCCCCAATCAGCCCCAGCATTTT.